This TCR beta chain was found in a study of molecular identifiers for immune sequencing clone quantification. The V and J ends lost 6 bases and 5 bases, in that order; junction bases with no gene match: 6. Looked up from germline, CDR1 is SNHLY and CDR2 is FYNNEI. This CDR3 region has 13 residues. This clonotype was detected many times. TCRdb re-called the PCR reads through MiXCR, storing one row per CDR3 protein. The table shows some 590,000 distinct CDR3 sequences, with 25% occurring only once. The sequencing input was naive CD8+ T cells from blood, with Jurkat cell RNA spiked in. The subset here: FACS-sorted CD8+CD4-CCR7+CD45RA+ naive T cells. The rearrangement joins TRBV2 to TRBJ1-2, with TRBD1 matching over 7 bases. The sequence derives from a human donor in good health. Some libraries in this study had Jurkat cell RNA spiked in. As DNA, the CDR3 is TGTGCCAGCAGAGGGACAGAGCGGTATGGCTACACCTTC. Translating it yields CASRGTERYGYTF.